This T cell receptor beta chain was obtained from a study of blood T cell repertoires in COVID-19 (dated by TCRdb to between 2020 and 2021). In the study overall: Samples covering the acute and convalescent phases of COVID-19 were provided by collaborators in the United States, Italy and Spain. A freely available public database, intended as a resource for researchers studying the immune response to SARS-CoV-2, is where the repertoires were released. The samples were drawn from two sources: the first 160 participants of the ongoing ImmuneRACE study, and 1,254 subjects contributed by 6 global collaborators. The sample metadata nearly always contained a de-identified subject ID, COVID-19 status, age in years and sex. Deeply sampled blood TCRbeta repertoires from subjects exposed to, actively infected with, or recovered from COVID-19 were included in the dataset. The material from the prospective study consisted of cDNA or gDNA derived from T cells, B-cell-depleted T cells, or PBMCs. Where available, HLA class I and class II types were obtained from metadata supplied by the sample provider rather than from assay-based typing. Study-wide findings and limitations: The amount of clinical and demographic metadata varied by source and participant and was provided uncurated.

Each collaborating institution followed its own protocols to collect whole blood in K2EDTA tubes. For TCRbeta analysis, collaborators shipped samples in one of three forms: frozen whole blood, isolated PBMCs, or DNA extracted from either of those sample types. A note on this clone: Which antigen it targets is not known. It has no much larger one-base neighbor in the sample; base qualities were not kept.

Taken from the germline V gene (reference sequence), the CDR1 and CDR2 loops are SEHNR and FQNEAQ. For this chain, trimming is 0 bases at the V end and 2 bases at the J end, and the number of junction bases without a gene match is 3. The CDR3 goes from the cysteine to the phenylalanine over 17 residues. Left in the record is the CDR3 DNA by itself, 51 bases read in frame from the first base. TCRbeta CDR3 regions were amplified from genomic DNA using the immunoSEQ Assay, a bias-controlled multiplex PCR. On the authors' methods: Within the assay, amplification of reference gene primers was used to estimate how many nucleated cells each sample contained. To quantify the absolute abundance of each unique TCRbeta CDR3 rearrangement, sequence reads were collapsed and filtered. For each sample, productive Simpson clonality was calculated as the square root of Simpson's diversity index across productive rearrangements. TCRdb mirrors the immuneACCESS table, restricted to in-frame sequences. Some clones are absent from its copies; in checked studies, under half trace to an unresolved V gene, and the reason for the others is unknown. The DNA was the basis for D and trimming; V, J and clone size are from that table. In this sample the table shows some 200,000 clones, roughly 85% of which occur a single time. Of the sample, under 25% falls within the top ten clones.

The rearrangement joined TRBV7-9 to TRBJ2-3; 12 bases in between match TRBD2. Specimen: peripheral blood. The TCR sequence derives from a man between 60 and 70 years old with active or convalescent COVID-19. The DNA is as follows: TGTGCCAGCAGCTTAGCGGGACTAGCGGGTGTCACAGATACGCAGTATTTT. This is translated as CASSLAGLAGVTDTQYF.